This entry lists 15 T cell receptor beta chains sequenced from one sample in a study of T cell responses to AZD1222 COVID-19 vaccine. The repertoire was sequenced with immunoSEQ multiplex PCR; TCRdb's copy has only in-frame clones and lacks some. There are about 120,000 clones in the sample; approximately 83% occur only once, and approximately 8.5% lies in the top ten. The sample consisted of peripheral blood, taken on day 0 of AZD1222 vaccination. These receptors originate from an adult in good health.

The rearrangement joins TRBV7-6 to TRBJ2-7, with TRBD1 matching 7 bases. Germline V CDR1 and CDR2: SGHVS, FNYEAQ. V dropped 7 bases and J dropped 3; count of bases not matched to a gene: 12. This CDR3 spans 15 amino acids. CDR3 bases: TGTGCCAGCACCATTCAGACAGGGAAAGGCTACGAGCAGTACTTC. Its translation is CASTIQTGKGYEQYF. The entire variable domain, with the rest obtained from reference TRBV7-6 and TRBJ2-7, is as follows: GAGVSQSPRYKVTKRGQDVALRCDPISGHVSLYWYRQALGQGPEFLTYFNYEAQQDKSGLPNDRFSAERPEGSISTLTIQRTEQRDSAMYRCASTIQTGKGYEQYFGPGTRLTVT.

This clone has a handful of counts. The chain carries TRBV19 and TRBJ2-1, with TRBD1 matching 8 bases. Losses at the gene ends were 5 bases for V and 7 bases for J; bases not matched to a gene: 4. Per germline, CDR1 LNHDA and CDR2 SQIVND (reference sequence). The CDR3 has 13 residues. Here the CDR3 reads CASSQDRDNEQFF. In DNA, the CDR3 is TGTGCCAGTAGTCAGGACAGGGATAATGAGCAGTTCTTC.

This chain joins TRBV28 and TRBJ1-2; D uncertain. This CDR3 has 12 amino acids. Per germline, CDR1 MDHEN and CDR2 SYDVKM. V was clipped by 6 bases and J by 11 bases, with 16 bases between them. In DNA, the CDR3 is TGTGCCAGCAGAGTCTCCGAGGGCGTTTACACCTTC. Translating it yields CASRVSEGVYTF.

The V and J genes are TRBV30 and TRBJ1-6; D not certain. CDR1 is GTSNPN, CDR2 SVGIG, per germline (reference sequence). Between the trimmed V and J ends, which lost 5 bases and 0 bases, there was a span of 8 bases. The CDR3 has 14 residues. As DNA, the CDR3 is TGTGCCTGGCATCGGTCCTCCTATAATTCACCCCTCCACTTT. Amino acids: CAWHRSSYNSPLHF.

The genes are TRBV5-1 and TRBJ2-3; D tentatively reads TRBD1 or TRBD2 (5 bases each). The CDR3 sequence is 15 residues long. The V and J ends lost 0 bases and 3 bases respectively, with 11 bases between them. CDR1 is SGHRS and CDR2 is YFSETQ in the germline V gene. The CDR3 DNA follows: TGCGCCAGCAGCTTGGGGGGGAGTTTGACAGATACGCAGTATTTT. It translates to CASSLGGSLTDTQYF.

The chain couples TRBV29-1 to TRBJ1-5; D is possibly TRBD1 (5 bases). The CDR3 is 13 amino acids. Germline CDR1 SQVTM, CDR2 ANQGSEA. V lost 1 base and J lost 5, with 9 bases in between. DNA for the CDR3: TGCAGCGTTGAAGTCCAGGGTGATCAGCCCCAGCATTTT. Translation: CSVEVQGDQPQHF.

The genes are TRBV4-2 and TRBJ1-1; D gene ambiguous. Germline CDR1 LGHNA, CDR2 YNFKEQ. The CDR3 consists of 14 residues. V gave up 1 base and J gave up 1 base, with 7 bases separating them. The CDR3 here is CASSQVHSNTEAFF. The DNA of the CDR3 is TGTGCCAGCAGCCAAGTTCACTCGAACACTGAAGCTTTCTTT.

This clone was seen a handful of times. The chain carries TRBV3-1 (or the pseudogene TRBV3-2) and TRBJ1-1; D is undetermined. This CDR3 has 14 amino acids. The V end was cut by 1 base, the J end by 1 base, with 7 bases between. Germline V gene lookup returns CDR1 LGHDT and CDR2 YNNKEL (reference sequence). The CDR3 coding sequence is TGTGCCAGCAGCCAAGGCGAGGGGAACACTGAAGCTTTCTTT. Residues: CASSQGEGNTEAFF.

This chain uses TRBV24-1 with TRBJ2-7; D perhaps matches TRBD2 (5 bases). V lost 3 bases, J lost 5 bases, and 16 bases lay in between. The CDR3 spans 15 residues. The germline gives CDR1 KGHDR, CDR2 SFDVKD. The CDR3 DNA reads TGTGCCACCAGTGATGCCCCCGGGAAACGGAACGAGCAGTACTTC. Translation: CATSDAPGKRNEQYF.

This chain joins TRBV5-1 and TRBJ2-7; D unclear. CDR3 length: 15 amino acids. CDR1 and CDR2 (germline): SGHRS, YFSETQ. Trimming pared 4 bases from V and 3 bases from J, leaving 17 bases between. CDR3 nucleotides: TGCGCCAGCAGCCCCTCCACGGGCGCTTTCTACGAGCAGTACTTC. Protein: CASSPSTGAFYEQYF. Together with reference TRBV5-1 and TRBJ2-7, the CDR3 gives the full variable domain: KAGVTQTPRYLIKTRGQQVTLSCSPISGHRSVSWYQQTPGQGLQFLFEYFSETQRNKGNFPGRFSGRQFSNSRSEMNVSTLELGDSALYLCASSPSTGAFYEQYFGPGTRLTVT.

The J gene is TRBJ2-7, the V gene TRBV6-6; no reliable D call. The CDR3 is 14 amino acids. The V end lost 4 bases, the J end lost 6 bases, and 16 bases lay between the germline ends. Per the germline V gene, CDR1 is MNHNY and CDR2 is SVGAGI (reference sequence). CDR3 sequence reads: CASSLETGRSEQYF. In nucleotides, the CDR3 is TGTGCCAGCAGTTTAGAGACCGGGCGGAGCGAGCAGTACTTC.

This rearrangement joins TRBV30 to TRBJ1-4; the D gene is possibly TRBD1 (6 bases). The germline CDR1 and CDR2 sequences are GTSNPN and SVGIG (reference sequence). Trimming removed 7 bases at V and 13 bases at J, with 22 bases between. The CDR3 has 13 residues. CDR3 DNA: TGTGCCTACTCGACAGGACCCAATGAGGTACTGTTTTTT. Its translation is CAYSTGPNEVLFF.

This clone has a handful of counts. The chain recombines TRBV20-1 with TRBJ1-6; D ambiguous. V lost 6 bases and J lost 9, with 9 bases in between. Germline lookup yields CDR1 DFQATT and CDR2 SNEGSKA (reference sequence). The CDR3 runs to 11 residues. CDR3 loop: CSADGRSPLHF. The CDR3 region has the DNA TGCAGTGCAGACGGTCGTTCACCCCTCCACTTT.

The CDR3 here is CASSFVRGRETQYF. Here the CDR3 DNA reads TGTGCCAGCAGCTTCGTCAGGGGACGGGAGACCCAGTACTTC. The J gene is TRBJ2-5, the V gene TRBV28, with D maybe TRBD1 (6 bases). Deletions cut 6 bases from V and 5 bases from J, with 16 bases between. The CDR3 spans 14 residues. Germline values: CDR1 MDHEN, CDR2 SYDVKM.

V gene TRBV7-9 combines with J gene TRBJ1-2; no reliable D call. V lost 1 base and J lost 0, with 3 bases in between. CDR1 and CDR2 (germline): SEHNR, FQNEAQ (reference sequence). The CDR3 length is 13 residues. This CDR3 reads CASSLDTNYGYTF. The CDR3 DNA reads TGTGCCAGCAGCTTAGATACTAACTATGGCTACACCTTC.